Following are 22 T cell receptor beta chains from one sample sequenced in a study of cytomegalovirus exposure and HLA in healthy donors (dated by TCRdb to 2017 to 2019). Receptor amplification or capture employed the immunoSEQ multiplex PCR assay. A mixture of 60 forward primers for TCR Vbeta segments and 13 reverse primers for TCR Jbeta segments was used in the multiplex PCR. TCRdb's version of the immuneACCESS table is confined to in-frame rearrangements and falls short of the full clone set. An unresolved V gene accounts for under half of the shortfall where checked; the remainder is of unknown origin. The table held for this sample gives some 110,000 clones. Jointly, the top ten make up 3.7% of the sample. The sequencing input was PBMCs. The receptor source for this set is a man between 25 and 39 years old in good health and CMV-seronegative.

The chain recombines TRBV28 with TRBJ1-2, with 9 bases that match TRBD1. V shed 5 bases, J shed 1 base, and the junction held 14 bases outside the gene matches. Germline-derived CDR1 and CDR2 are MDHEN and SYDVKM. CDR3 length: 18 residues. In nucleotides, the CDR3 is TGTGCCAGCAGTGGTTGGGGACAGGGAGTTTCTTTTAACTATGGCTACACCTTC. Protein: CASSGWGQGVSFNYGYTF.

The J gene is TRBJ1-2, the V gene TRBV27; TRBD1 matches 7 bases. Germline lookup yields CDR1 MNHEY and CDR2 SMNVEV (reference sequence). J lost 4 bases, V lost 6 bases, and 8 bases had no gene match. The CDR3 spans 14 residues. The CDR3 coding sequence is TGTGCCAGCAGCGGGAGGGCAGGGGGCTATGGCTACACCTTC. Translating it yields CASSGRAGGYGYTF.

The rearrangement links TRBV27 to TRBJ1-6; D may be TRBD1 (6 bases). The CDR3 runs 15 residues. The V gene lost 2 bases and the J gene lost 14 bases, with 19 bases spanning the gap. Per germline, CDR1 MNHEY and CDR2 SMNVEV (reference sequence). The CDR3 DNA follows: TGTGCCAGCAGTTTACAGGGTGCCCGAGGGGGAACCCTCCACTTT. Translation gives CASSLQGARGGTLHF.

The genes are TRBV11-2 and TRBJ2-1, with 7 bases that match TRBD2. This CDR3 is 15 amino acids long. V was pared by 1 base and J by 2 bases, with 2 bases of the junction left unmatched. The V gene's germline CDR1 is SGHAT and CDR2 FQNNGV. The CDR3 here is CASSLGSGAYNEQFF. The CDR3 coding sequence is TGTGCCAGCAGCTTAGGAAGCGGGGCCTACAATGAGCAGTTCTTC. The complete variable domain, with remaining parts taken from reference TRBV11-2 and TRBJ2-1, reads EAGVAQSPRYKIIEKRQSVAFWCNPISGHATLYWYQQILGQGPKLLIQFQNNGVVDDSQLPKDRFSAERLKGVDSTLKIQPAKLEDSAVYLCASSLGSGAYNEQFFGPGTRLTVL.

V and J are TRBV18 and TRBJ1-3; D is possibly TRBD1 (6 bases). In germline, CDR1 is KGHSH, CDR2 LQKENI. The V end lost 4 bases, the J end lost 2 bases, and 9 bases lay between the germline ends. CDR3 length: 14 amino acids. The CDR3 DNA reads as TGTGCCAGCTCACTAGGACAGACTGGAAACACCATATATTTT. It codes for CASSLGQTGNTIYF. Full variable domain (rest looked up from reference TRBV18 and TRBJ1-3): NAGVMQNPRHLVRRRGQEARLRCSPMKGHSHVYWYRQLPEEGLKFMVYLQKENIIDESGMPKERFSAEFPKEGPSILRIQQVVRGDSAAYFCASSLGQTGNTIYFGEGSWLTVV.

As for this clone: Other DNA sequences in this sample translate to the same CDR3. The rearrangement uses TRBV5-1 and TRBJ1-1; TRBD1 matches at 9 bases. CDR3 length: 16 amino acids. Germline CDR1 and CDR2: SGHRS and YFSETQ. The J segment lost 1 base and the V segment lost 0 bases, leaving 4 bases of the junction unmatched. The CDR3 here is CASSLEQGARNTEAFF. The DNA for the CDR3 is TGCGCCAGCAGCTTGGAACAGGGGGCACGGAACACTGAAGCTTTCTTT. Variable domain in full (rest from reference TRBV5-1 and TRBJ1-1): KAGVTQTPRYLIKTRGQQVTLSCSPISGHRSVSWYQQTPGQGLQFLFEYFSETQRNKGNFPGRFSGRQFSNSRSEMNVSTLELGDSALYLCASSLEQGARNTEAFFGQGTRLTVV.

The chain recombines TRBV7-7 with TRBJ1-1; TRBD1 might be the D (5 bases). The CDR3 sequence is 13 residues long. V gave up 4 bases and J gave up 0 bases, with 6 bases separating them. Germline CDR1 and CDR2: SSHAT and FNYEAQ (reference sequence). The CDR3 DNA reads TGTGCCAGCAGCTCGACAGTGAACACTGAAGCTTTCTTT. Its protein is CASSSTVNTEAFF.

The CDR3 coding sequence is TGTGCCAGTACCGCGGACAGGGTGGGCACTGAAGCTTTCTTT. Amino acids: CASTADRVGTEAFF. The genes are TRBV19 and TRBJ1-1, with TRBD1 matching 8 bases. V was pared by 7 bases and J by 4 bases, with 8 bases of the junction left unmatched. The CDR3 has 14 residues. Germline V gene sequence: CDR1 LNHDA, CDR2 SQIVND (reference sequence).

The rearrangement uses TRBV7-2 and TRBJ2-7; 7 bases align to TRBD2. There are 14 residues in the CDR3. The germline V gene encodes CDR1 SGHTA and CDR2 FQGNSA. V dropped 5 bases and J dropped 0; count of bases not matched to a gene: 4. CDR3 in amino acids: CASSRDYSSYEQYF. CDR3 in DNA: TGTGCCAGCAGCCGGGACTACAGCTCCTACGAGCAGTACTTC.

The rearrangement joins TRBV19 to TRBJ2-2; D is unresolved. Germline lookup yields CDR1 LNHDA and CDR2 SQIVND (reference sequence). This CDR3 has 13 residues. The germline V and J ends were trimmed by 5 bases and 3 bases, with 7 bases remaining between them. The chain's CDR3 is CASSFMYTGELFF. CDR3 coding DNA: TGTGCCAGTAGTTTTATGTACACCGGGGAGCTGTTTTTT.

The CDR3 loop reads CASSFRESDYGYTF. The DNA of the CDR3 is TGTGCCAGCAGCTTCCGGGAAAGCGACTATGGCTACACCTTC. The chain carries TRBV7-2 and TRBJ1-2; D gene uncertain. The CDR3 is made up of 14 amino acids. With 3 bases removed from V and 3 bases from J, the gap between germline ends came to 11 bases. CDR1 and CDR2 from the germline V gene are SGHTA and FQGNSA.

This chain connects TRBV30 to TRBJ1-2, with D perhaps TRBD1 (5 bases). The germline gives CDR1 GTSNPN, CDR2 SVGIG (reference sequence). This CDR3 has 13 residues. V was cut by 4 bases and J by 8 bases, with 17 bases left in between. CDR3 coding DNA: TGTGCCTGGATGGGCTCCCGCGGGGGAGGCTACACCTTC. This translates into CAWMGSRGGGYTF.

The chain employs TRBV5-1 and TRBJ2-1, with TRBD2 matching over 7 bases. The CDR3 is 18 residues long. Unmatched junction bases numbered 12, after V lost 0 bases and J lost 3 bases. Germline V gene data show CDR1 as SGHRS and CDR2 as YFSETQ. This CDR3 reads CASSLAGLAADFYNEQFF. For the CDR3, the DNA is TGCGCCAGCAGCTTGGCCGGGCTAGCGGCGGATTTCTACAATGAGCAGTTCTTC.

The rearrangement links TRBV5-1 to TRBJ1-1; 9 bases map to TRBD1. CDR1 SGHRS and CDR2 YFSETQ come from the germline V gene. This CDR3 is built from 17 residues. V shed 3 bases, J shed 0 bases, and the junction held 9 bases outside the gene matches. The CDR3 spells CASSSGQGRDLNTEAFF. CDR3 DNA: TGCGCCAGCAGCTCTGGACAGGGGCGAGACCTGAACACTGAAGCTTTCTTT.

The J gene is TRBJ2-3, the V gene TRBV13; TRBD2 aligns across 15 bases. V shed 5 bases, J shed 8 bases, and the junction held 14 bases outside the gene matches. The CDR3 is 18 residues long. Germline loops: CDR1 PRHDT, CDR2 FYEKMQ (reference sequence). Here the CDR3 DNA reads TGTGCCAGCAGCCCGGGACTAGCGGGGGGACGAGACCTGGGTACGCAGTATTTT. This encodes CASSPGLAGGRDLGTQYF. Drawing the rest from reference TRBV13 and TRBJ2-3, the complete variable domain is AAGVIQSPRHLIKEKRETATLKCYPIPRHDTVYWYQQGPGQDPQFLISFYEKMQSDKGSIPDRFSAQQFSDYHSELNMSSLELGDSALYFCASSPGLAGGRDLGTQYFGPGTRLTVL.

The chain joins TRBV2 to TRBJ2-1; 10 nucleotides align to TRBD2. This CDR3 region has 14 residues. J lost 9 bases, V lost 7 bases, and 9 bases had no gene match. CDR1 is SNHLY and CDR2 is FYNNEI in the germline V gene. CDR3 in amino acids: CASKVGLAVAEQFF. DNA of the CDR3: TGTGCCAGCAAGGTTGGACTAGCGGTGGCTGAGCAGTTCTTC.

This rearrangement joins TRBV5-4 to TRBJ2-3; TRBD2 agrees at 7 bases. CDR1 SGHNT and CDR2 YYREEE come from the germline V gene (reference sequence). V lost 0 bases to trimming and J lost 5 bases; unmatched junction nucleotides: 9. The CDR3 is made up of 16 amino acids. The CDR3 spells CASSLDLGGSGDTQYF. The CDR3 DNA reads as TGTGCCAGCAGCTTGGACTTAGGCGGGAGTGGAGATACGCAGTATTTT.

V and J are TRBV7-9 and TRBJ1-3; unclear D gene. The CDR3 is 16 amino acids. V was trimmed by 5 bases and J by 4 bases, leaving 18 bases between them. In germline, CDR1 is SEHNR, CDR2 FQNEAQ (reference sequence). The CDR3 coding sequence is TGTGCCAGCAGCCAGCGAGAGGAGAGGCACGGAAACACCATATATTTT. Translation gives CASSQREERHGNTIYF.

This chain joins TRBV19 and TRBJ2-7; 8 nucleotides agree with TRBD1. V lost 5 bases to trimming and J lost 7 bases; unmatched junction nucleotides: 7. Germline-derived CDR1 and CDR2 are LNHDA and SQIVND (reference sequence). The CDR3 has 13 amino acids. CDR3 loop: CASSFPGQAEQYF. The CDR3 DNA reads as TGTGCCAGTAGTTTCCCGGGACAGGCGGAGCAGTACTTC.

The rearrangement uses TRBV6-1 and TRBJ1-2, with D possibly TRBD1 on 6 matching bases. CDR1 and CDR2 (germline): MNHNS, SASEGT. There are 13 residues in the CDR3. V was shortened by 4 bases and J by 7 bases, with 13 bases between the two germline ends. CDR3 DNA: TGTGCCAGCAGTGGGCCCAGGGGTAGTGGCTACACCTTC. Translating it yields CASSGPRGSGYTF.

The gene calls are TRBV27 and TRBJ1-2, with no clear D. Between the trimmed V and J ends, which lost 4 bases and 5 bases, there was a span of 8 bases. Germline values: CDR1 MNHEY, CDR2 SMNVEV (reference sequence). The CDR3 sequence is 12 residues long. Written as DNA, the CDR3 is TGTGCCAGCAGTTCCCCCGGGTATGGCTACACCTTC. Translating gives CASSSPGYGYTF.

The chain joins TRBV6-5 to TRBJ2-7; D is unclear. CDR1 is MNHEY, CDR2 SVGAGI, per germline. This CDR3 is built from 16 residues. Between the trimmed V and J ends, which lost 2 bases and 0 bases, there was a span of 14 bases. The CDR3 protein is CASSYGRPGSSYEQYF. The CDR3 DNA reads TGTGCCAGCAGTTACGGCCGGCCGGGTAGCTCCTACGAGCAGTACTTC.